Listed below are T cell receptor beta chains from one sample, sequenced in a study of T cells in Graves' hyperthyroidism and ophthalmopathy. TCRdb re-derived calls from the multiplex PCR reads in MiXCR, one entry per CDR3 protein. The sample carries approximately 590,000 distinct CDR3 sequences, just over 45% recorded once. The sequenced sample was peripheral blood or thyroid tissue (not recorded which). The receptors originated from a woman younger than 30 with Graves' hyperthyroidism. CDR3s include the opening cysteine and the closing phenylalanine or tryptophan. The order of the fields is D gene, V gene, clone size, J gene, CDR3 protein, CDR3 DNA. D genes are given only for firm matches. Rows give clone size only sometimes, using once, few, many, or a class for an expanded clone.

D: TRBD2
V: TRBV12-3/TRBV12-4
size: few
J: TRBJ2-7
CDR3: CASSKGTRMGYYEQYF
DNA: TGTGCCAGCAGTAAGGGGACTAGGATGGGTTACTACGAGCAGTACTTC

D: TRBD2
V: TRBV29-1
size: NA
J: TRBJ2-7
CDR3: CSVYGRGLVYEQYF
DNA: TGCAGCGTTTACGGCCGGGGACTAGTCTACGAGCAGTACTTC

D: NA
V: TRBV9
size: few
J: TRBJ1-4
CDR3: CASSVPGMGGEKLFF
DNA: TGTGCCAGCAGCGTCCCCGGGATGGGGGGTGAAAAACTGTTTTTT

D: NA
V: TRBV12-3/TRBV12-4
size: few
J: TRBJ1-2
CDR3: CASSEAGGAPGGYTF
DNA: TGTGCCAGCAGTGAAGCGGGGGGGGCGCCGGGGGGCTACACCTTC

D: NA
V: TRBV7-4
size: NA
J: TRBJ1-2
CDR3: CASSQAGTETYGYTF
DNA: TGTGCCAGCAGCCAAGCGGGCACGGAAACCTATGGCTACACCTTC

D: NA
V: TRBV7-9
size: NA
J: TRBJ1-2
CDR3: CAWSLQGGYGYTF
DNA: TGTGCCTGGAGCCTACAGGGAGGCTATGGCTACACCTTC

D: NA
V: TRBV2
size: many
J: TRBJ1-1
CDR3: CASSEQVMNTEAFF
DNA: TGTGCCAGCAGTGAGCAGGTGATGAACACTGAAGCTTTCTTT

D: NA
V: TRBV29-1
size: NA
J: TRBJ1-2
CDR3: CSVEAVEHPETEPNYGYTF
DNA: TGCAGCGTTGAAGCCGTCGAACATCCCGAGACCGAACCTAACTATGGCTACACCTTC

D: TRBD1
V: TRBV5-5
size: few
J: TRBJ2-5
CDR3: CASRPTGSWETQYF
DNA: TGTGCCAGCAGGCCGACAGGGTCCTGGGAGACCCAGTACTTC

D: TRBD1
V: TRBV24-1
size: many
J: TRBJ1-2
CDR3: CATSAVTGNGYTF
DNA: TGTGCCACCAGTGCCGTGACAGGGAATGGCTACACCTTC

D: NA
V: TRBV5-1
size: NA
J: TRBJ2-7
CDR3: CASSLGVASGYEQYF
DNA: TGCGCCAGCAGCTTGGGGGTGGCTAGTGGATACGAGCAGTACTTC

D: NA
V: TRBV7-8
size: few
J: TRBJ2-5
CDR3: CASTLKGETQYF
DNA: TGTGCCAGCACCCTTAAAGGGGAGACCCAGTACTTC

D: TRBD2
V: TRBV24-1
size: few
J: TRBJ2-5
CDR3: CATSDWTSGKQETQYF
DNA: TGTGCCACCAGTGATTGGACTAGCGGGAAGCAAGAGACCCAGTACTTC

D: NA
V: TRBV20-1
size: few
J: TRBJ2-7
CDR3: CSAREAYEQYF
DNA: TGCAGTGCTAGAGAGGCCTACGAGCAGTACTTC